These 27 T cell receptor beta chains were sequenced from one sample in a study of beta chain features in type 1 diabetes. Of the isolated RNA, all was reverse transcribed, and so the sequenced material was expressed TCRB transcripts. TCRdb's table, derived via immunoSEQ multiplex PCR, lists solely in-frame clones and lacks some. The data contain about 260,000 clones, roughly 70% of them seen just once; the ten biggest clones take up roughly 0.048%. Specimen: naive CD4+ T cells from blood. The receptor set was obtained from a man aged 30-40 years in good health.

The rearrangement uses TRBV2 and TRBJ1-2; D gene ambiguous. The CDR3 spans 13 residues. Germline V gene lookup returns CDR1 SNHLY and CDR2 FYNNEI. V dropped 3 bases and J dropped 4 bases, with 9 bases sitting between them. CDR3 region: CASSDRGLYGYTF. CDR3 bases: TGTGCCAGCAGTGATAGAGGACTCTATGGCTACACCTTC.

This clone was observed a few times. This same CDR3 is encoded by further DNA sequences in the sample. This chain joins TRBV30 and TRBJ2-5; D gene unclear. The V end was cut by 1 base, the J end by 5 bases, with 2 bases between. The length of the CDR3 is 10 residues. Germline assignment: CDR1 GTSNPN and CDR2 SVGIG (reference sequence). The DNA for the CDR3 is TGTGCCTGGAGTGAGGAGACCCAGTACTTC. This codes for CAWSEETQYF.

This clone was detected once. This chain connects TRBV29-1 to TRBJ2-7; unclear D gene. The CDR3 runs to 13 residues. In germline, CDR1 is SQVTM, CDR2 ANQGSEA. V dropped 4 bases and J dropped 3 bases, with 13 bases sitting between them. The CDR3 nucleotides read TGCAGCGTTGTTGGGTCGGGCTACTACGAGCAGTACTTC. It yields the protein CSVVGSGYYEQYF.

The chain has TRBV29-1 and TRBJ2-7; D gene unclear. CDR1 and CDR2 from the germline V gene are SQVTM and ANQGSEA. This CDR3 region has 13 residues. The V end was cut by 0 bases, the J end by 0 bases, with 6 bases between. The CDR3 nucleotides are TGCAGCGTTGAAGATTATAACTCCTACGAGCAGTACTTC. As protein: CSVEDYNSYEQYF.

In its sample, this clone was seen a few times. The chain uses TRBV7-6 and TRBJ2-5, with D uncertain. V was shortened by 5 bases and J by 1 base, with 5 bases between the two germline ends. In germline, CDR1 is SGHVS, CDR2 FNYEAQ. The CDR3 consists of 12 residues. The CDR3 DNA reads as TGTGCCAGCAGCGCCCTCCAAGAGACCCAGTACTTC. Translated: CASSALQETQYF.

The chain links TRBV2 to TRBJ2-5, with D maybe TRBD1 (6 bases). Deletions cut 2 bases from V and 3 bases from J, with 10 bases between. This CDR3 is built from 14 residues. The V gene's germline CDR1 is SNHLY and CDR2 FYNNEI. CDR3 nucleotides: TGTGCCAGCAGTGAATGGGCAGGGGAAGAGACCCAGTACTTC. Its protein product is CASSEWAGEETQYF.

This clone has more than one count but fewer than ten. The V call is TRBV29-1, the J call TRBJ2-3, with D possibly TRBD2 on 6 matching bases. The germline V and J ends were trimmed by 5 bases and 4 bases, with 13 bases remaining between them. The CDR3 contains 13 residues. Germline assignment: CDR1 SQVTM and CDR2 ANQGSEA. The CDR3 sequence is CSVRLDGSDTQYF. DNA of the CDR3: TGCAGCGTTCGACTAGATGGTTCAGATACGCAGTATTTT.

The rearrangement uses TRBV25-1 and TRBJ2-1; the D gene is possibly TRBD2 (6 bases). The germline CDR1 and CDR2 sequences are MGHDK and SYGVNS. The CDR3 spans 14 residues. V gave up 2 bases and J gave up 7 bases, with 12 bases separating them. The CDR3 DNA reads as TGTGCCAGCAGTGAAGCGGCGGGGCTGAATGAGCAGTTCTTC. Translating gives CASSEAAGLNEQFF.

The chain employs TRBV30 and TRBJ2-7, with D perhaps TRBD1 (6 bases). Germline loops: CDR1 GTSNPN, CDR2 SVGIG (reference sequence). This CDR3 spans 13 amino acids. The germline V and J ends were trimmed by 3 bases and 4 bases, with 13 bases remaining between them. In DNA, the CDR3 is TGTGCCTGGAGAGGAGGACAGCCTTACGAGCAGTACTTC. Amino acids: CAWRGGQPYEQYF.

This chain links TRBV7-2 with TRBJ2-1; D is undetermined. The CDR3 has 13 amino acids. Germline lookup yields CDR1 SGHTA and CDR2 FQGNSA. The ends were cut back, 2 bases at V and 9 bases at J, with 11 bases in the middle. The CDR3 DNA follows: TGTGCCAGCAGCTTATCTGCTGAAGGTGAGCAGTTCTTC. Translated: CASSLSAEGEQFF.

This clone is a singleton in its sample. The chain links TRBV20-1 to TRBJ1-2; D is possibly TRBD1 (5 bases). The CDR3 consists of 10 residues. Looked up from germline, CDR1 is DFQATT and CDR2 is SNEGSKA (reference sequence). The V and J ends lost 8 bases and 7 bases respectively, with 11 bases between them. The CDR3 DNA follows: TGCAGTCCGGGGCGGGGTGGCTACACCTTC. This codes for CSPGRGGYTF.

The V call is TRBV7-2, the J call TRBJ1-1, with D possibly matching TRBD1 (6 bases). CDR1 is SGHTA and CDR2 is FQGNSA in the germline V gene. CDR3 length: 18 amino acids. The germline V and J ends were trimmed by 1 base and 1 base, with 19 bases remaining between them. Here the CDR3 reads CASSLVAWTALGNTEAFF. CDR3 DNA: TGTGCCAGCAGCTTAGTCGCGTGGACAGCCCTTGGGAACACTGAAGCTTTCTTT.

The V gene is TRBV7-9, the J gene TRBJ1-2, with no clear D. CDR3 length equals 11 residues. Germline V gives CDR1 SEHNR, CDR2 FQNEAQ (reference sequence). V was trimmed by 4 bases and J by 3 bases, leaving 3 bases between them. The CDR3 DNA reads as TGTGCCAGCAGCTCGTACTATGGCTACACCTTC. It specifies CASSSYYGYTF.

The gene calls are TRBV7-2 and TRBJ2-1; D gene unclear. The CDR3 has 17 amino acids. CDR1 SGHTA and CDR2 FQGNSA come from the germline V gene. Trimming stripped 5 bases from V and 0 bases from J, with 17 bases between. The CDR3 reads CASSRRRGASSYNEQFF. DNA for the CDR3: TGTGCCAGCAGCAGACGGCGCGGCGCGAGCTCCTACAATGAGCAGTTCTTC.

The rearrangement uses TRBV29-1 and TRBJ2-1; the match to TRBD2 covers 9 bases. The CDR3 is 13 amino acids. The V and J ends lost 3 bases and 12 bases, in that order; junction bases with no gene match: 9. From germline, CDR1 is SQVTM and CDR2 ANQGSEA. Here the CDR3 reads CSVDLTSGQRQFF. The CDR3 nucleotides are TGCAGCGTTGATCTGACTAGCGGCCAACGGCAGTTCTTC.

In its sample, this clone was seen a few times. The chain couples TRBV12-5 to TRBJ2-1, with D unresolved. CDR1 is LGHNT, CDR2 FRNRAP, per germline. CDR3 size: 14 residues. The germline V and J ends were trimmed by 7 bases and 8 bases, with 18 bases remaining between them. The CDR3 loop reads CASASGLPGYEQFF. CDR3 DNA sequence: TGTGCTAGTGCCTCTGGGCTACCCGGCTATGAGCAGTTCTTC.

The chain employs TRBV30 and TRBJ2-2; the D is unclear. Germline CDR1 and CDR2: GTSNPN and SVGIG (reference sequence). This CDR3 has 12 residues. V was shortened by 4 bases and J by 1 base, with 4 bases between the two germline ends. The CDR3 coding sequence is TGTGCCTGGACCCAGAACACCGGGGAGCTGTTTTTT. As protein: CAWTQNTGELFF.

The rearrangement uses TRBV5-6 and TRBJ1-1; no clear D gene. The CDR3 has 13 amino acids. CDR1 and CDR2 (germline): SGHDT, YYEEEE. Trimming removed 4 bases from V and 5 bases from J, with 12 bases in between. In DNA, the CDR3 is TGTGCCAGCAGCGGATGGGGTTATACTGAAGCTTTCTTT. Amino acids: CASSGWGYTEAFF. The full variable domain, its missing parts supplied by reference TRBV5-6 and TRBJ1-1, is DAGVTQSPTHLIKTRGQQVTLRCSPKSGHDTVSWYQQALGQGPQFIFQYYEEEERQRGNFPDRFSGHQFPNYSSELNVNALLLGDSALYLCASSGWGYTEAFFGQGTRLTVV.

Concerning this clone: The same CDR3 is also encoded by other DNA sequences in this sample. The chain carries TRBV18 and TRBJ2-3; D call uncertain. The germline CDR1 and CDR2 sequences are KGHSH and LQKENI. The CDR3 runs to 12 residues. V was pared by 0 bases and J by 4 bases, with 2 bases between. The CDR3 loop is CASSPPADTQYF. Here the CDR3 DNA reads TGTGCCAGCTCACCACCGGCAGATACGCAGTATTTT.

The chain combines TRBV30 with TRBJ2-7, with TRBD1 as a possible D gene (5 bases). CDR3 length: 13 residues. The V end was cut by 3 bases, the J end by 3 bases, with 12 bases between. Germline V gene lookup returns CDR1 GTSNPN and CDR2 SVGIG (reference sequence). The CDR3 DNA reads as TGTGCCTGGAGCATCCGCAGGGACTACGAGCAGTACTTC. This sequence encodes CAWSIRRDYEQYF.

The chain combines TRBV11-2 with TRBJ1-2; D is perhaps TRBD1 (5 bases). CDR1 is SGHAT and CDR2 is FQNNGV in the germline V gene. V lost 5 bases to trimming and J lost 3 bases, with 10 bases between them. The CDR3 is 13 amino acids. DNA of the CDR3: TGTGCCAGCAGCAACCGGGGCTACTATGGCTACACCTTC. Translated: CASSNRGYYGYTF.

The chain couples TRBV29-1 to TRBJ2-6; D is uncertain. This CDR3 is 13 amino acids long. Germline V gives CDR1 SQVTM, CDR2 ANQGSEA. CDR3 nucleotide sequence: TGCGCAGCATACCTCGCTGGGGCCAACGTCCTGACTTTC. Encoded protein: CAAYLAGANVLTF. The full variable domain, its missing parts supplied by reference TRBV29-1 and TRBJ2-6, is SAVISQKPSRDICQRGTSLTIQCQVDSQVTMMFWYRQQPGQSLTLIATANQGSEATYESGFVIDKFPISRPNLTFSTLTVSNMSPEDSSIYLCAAYLAGANVLTFGAGSRLTVL.

The V gene is TRBV30, the J gene TRBJ1-3; D perhaps matches TRBD1 (5 bases). Trimming took 4 bases from V and 3 from J, leaving 10 bases between them. The CDR3 spans 13 residues. Germline assignment: CDR1 GTSNPN and CDR2 SVGIG (reference sequence). CDR3 residues: CAWTEGNGNTIYF. The CDR3 DNA reads TGTGCCTGGACCGAGGGGAATGGAAACACCATATATTTT.

The genes are TRBV27 and TRBJ2-5, with D possibly being TRBD1 (5 bases). The V end was cut by 7 bases, the J end by 7 bases, with 10 bases between. CDR1 and CDR2 (germline): MNHEY, SMNVEV (reference sequence). The CDR3 has 11 residues. CDR3 nucleotides: TGTGCCAGCACCCTTAGGGGGACCCAGTACTTC. It encodes CASTLRGTQYF.

The gene calls are TRBV11-2 and TRBJ2-7; TRBD2 matches 7 bases. V lost 5 bases to trimming and J lost 6 bases; unmatched junction nucleotides: 13. CDR1 and CDR2 (germline): SGHAT, FQNNGV. This CDR3 is built from 15 residues. The CDR3 reads CASSRGLEGESEQYF. DNA for the CDR3: TGTGCCAGCAGCCGTGGACTAGAAGGGGAAAGCGAGCAGTACTTC.

This chain uses TRBV29-1 with TRBJ2-3; perhaps D is TRBD1 or TRBD2 (5 bases each). The germline CDR1 and CDR2 sequences are SQVTM and ANQGSEA. V shed 1 base and J shed 2 bases, with 10 bases lying between them. CDR3 length: 14 residues. CDR3 amino acids: CSVEVSGPTDTQYF. The CDR3 DNA reads TGCAGCGTTGAAGTCTCGGGACCCACAGATACGCAGTATTTT.

The chain recombines TRBV18 with TRBJ1-2, with D possibly being TRBD1 (5 bases). Trimming removed 3 bases at V and 6 bases at J, with 11 bases between. The germline V gene encodes CDR1 KGHSH and CDR2 LQKENI. The CDR3 is 13 amino acids. CDR3 sequence (DNA): TGTGCCAGCTCACCTCGGGGGACGGATGGCTACACCTTC. It encodes CASSPRGTDGYTF.